The rows below give T cell receptor beta chains drawn from one sample of a study of blood T cell repertoires in COVID-19. TCRdb's table, derived via immunoSEQ multiplex PCR, lists solely in-frame clones and lacks some. The table includes tens of thousands of clones, approximately 85% detected once. Sequencing was done on a sample of peripheral blood. All receptors derive from a man between 65 and 80 years old with acute or convalescent COVID-19. Each CDR3 is given with its conserved first and last residue. The order of the fields is clone size, V gene, J gene, D gene, CDR3 DNA, CDR3 protein. A D gene is named only where the DNA matches it firmly. Clone sizes are given selectively: once, few, many, or a class where the clone is expanded.

clone size: NA
V gene: TRBV27
J gene: TRBJ2-3
D gene: TRBD1
CDR3 DNA: TGTGCCAGCAGTTGGGGCCTTCAGGGGGCCACAGATACGCAGTATTTT
CDR3 protein: CASSWGLQGATDTQYF

clone size: NA
V gene: TRBV24-1
J gene: TRBJ2-5
D gene: TRBD1
CDR3 DNA: TGTGCCACCAGTGACCCCGGGGGCAGGGGGCCAGGGGAGACCCAGTACTTC
CDR3 protein: CATSDPGGRGPGETQYF

clone size: NA
V gene: TRBV6-2/TRBV6-3
J gene: TRBJ2-5
D gene: TRBD2
CDR3 DNA: TGTGCCAGCAGTCTTTCGGGACTAGGGGTATGGGAGACCCAGTACTTC
CDR3 protein: CASSLSGLGVWETQYF

clone size: NA
V gene: TRBV19
J gene: TRBJ1-1
D gene: NA
CDR3 DNA: TGTGCCAGTAGTAGGGCCGACATGTTGATGAACACTGAAGCTTTCTTT
CDR3 protein: CASSRADMLMNTEAFF

clone size: NA
V gene: TRBV10-3
J gene: TRBJ1-1
D gene: NA
CDR3 DNA: TGTGCCATCAGTGACTACACAGGGCTCGATGAAGCTTTCTTT
CDR3 protein: CAISDYTGLDEAFF

clone size: NA
V gene: TRBV19
J gene: TRBJ1-1
D gene: NA
CDR3 DNA: TGTGCCGCGAGGACAGATTACGAAGCTTTCTTT
CDR3 protein: CAARTDYEAFF

clone size: few
V gene: TRBV7-9
J gene: TRBJ2-5
D gene: NA
CDR3 DNA: TGTGCCAGCAGCCCGCAAGAGACCCAGTACTTC
CDR3 protein: CASSPQETQYF

clone size: NA
V gene: TRBV6-5
J gene: TRBJ2-5
D gene: TRBD1
CDR3 DNA: TGTGCCAGCAGTAGGACAGGGGGGTTAGAAGAGACCCAGTACTTC
CDR3 protein: CASSRTGGLEETQYF

clone size: few
V gene: TRBV6-5
J gene: TRBJ1-2
D gene: NA
CDR3 DNA: TGTGCCAGCAAATGGACCCACAGGAACGGCTACACCTTC
CDR3 protein: CASKWTHRNGYTF

clone size: NA
V gene: TRBV9
J gene: TRBJ2-3
D gene: TRBD2
CDR3 DNA: TGTGCCAGCAGCGTAGGGCTAGCGGGGCACACTAGCACAGATACGCAGTATTTT
CDR3 protein: CASSVGLAGHTSTDTQYF

clone size: NA
V gene: TRBV9
J gene: TRBJ2-3
D gene: NA
CDR3 DNA: TGTGCCAGCAGCGCCCTAGGGGGTCAGGATACGCAGTATTTT
CDR3 protein: CASSALGGQDTQYF

clone size: NA
V gene: TRBV28
J gene: TRBJ2-5
D gene: NA
CDR3 DNA: TGTGCCAGCAGTTTTGACGGGGGTTCCCAAGAGACCCAGTACTTC
CDR3 protein: CASSFDGGSQETQYF

clone size: once
V gene: TRBV7-2
J gene: TRBJ2-2
D gene: NA
CDR3 DNA: TGTGCCAGCAGCTCTCTCAGGGGGGTCTGGAACACCGGGGAGCTGTTTTTT
CDR3 protein: CASSSLRGVWNTGELFF

clone size: NA
V gene: TRBV19
J gene: TRBJ1-2
D gene: TRBD1
CDR3 DNA: TGTGCCAGTAGTCGCCGGGACAGGGTGGGTGGCTACACCTTC
CDR3 protein: CASSRRDRVGGYTF

clone size: NA
V gene: TRBV5-1
J gene: TRBJ2-1
D gene: TRBD1
CDR3 DNA: TGCGCCAGCAGCTTACCGACAGGGGGCAATGAGCAGTTCTTC
CDR3 protein: CASSLPTGGNEQFF

clone size: NA
V gene: TRBV27
J gene: TRBJ1-2
D gene: NA
CDR3 DNA: TGTGCCAGCAGTTTATCGAATCCGGCGGGTGGCTACACCTTC
CDR3 protein: CASSLSNPAGGYTF